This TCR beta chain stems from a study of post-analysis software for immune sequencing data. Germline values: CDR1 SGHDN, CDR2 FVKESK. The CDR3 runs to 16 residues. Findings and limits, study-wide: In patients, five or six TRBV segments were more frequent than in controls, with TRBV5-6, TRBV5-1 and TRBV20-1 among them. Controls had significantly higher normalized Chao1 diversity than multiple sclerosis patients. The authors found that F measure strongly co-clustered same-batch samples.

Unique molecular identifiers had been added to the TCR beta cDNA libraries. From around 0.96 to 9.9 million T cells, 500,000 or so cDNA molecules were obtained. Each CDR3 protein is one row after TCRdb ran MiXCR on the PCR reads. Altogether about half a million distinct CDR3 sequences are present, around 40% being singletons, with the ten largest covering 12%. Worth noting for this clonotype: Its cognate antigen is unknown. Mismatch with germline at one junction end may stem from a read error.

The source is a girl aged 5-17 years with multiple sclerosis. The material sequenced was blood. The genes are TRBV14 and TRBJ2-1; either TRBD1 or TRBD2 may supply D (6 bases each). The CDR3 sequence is CVSSQPGDNAYNEQFF. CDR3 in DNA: TGTGTCAGCAGCCAACCGGGGGACAATGCCTACAATGAGCAGTTCTTC.